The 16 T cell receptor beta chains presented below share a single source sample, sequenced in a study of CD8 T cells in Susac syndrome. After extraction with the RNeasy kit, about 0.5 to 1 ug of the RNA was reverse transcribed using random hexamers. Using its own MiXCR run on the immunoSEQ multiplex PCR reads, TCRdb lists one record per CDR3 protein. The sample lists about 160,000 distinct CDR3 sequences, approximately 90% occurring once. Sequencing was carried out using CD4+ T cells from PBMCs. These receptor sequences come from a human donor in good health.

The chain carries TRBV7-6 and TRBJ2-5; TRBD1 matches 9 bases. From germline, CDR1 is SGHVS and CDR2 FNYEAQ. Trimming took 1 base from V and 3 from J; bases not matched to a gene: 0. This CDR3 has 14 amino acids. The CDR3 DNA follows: TGTGCCAGCAGCTTAGGGACAGGGGAAGAGACCCAGTACTTC. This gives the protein CASSLGTGEETQYF.

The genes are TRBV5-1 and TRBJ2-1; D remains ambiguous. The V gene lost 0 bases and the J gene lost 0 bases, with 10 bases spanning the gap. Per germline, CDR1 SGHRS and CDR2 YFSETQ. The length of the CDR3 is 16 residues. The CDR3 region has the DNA TGCGCCAGCAGCTTGGGGCCAAACTTCTCCTACAATGAGCAGTTCTTC. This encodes CASSLGPNFSYNEQFF.

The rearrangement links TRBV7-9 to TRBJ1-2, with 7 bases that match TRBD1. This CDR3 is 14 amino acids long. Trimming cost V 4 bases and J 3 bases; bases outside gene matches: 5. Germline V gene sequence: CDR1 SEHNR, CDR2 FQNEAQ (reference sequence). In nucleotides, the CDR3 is TGTGCCAGCAGCTCTCACGACAGGGACTATGGCTACACCTTC. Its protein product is CASSSHDRDYGYTF.

CDR3 residues: CSARDLAGEFSSYNEQFF. Here the CDR3 DNA reads TGCAGTGCTAGAGATCTGGCGGGGGAGTTCAGCTCCTACAATGAGCAGTTCTTC. The chain is built from TRBV20-1 and TRBJ2-1, with 7 positions matching TRBD2. With V trimmed by 0 bases and J by 0 bases, 11 bases remained unmatched. The CDR3 has 18 residues. Germline V lookup: CDR1 DFQATT, CDR2 SNEGSKA (reference sequence).

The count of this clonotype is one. DNA for the CDR3: TGTGCCAGCTCACCACATAGCGGAGGACTAGCAGTCTACGAGCAGTACTTC. Amino acid sequence: CASSPHSGGLAVYEQYF. The chain is built from TRBV18 and TRBJ2-7; 8 nucleotides agree with TRBD2. The CDR3 extends over 17 amino acids. J was trimmed by 3 bases and V by 1 base; bases with no gene match: 11. Germline CDR1 and CDR2: KGHSH and LQKENI.

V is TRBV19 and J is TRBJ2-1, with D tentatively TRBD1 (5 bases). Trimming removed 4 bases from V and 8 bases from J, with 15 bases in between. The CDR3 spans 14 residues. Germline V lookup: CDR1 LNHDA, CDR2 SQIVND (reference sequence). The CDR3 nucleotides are TGTGCCAGTAGTAACAGGCGGTCCCCCCATGAGCAGTTCTTC. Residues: CASSNRRSPHEQFF.

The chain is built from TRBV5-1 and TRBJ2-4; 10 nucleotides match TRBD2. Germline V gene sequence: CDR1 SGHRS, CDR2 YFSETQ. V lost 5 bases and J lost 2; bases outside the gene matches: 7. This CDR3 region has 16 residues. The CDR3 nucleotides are TGCGCCAGCAGTCTCAGCGGGGGGGATACCAAAAACATTCAGTACTTC. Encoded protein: CASSLSGGDTKNIQYF.

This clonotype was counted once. The CDR3 region has the DNA TGCGCCAGCAGTGAGTCGGGACAGAGACCCTACGAGCAGTACTTC. It codes for CASSESGQRPYEQYF. The chain employs TRBV10-1 and TRBJ2-7, with TRBD1 matching 7 bases. The CDR3 covers 15 residues. Germline CDR1 is WNHNN and CDR2 is SYGVQD (reference sequence). Germline trimming cut 0 bases from V and 2 bases from J; bases unmatched to any gene: 4.

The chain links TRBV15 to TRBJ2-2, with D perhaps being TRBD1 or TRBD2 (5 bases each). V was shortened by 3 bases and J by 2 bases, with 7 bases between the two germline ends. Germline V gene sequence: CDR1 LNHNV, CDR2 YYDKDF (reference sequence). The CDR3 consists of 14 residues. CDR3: CATSSGDNTGELFF. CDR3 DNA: TGTGCCACCAGCAGCGGGGACAACACCGGGGAGCTGTTTTTT. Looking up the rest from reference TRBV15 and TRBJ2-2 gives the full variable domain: DAMVIQNPRYQVTQFGKPVTLSCSQTLNHNVMYWYQQKSSQAPKLLFHYYDKDFNNEADTPDNFQSRRPNTSFCFLDIRSPGLGDTAMYLCATSSGDNTGELFFGEGSRLTVL.

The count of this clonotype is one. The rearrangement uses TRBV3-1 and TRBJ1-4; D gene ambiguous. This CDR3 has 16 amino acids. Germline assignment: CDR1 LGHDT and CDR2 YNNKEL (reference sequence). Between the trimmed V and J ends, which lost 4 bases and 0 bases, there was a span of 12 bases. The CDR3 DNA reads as TGTGCCAGCAGCCCCCGAGATCCTGCAACTAATGAAAAACTGTTTTTT. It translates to CASSPRDPATNEKLFF.

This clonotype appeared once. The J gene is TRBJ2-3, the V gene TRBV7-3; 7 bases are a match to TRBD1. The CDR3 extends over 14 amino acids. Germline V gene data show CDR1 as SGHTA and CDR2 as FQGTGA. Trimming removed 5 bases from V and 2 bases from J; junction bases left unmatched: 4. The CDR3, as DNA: TGTGCCAGCAGCCTACAGGGGAACACAGATACGCAGTATTTT. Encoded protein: CASSLQGNTDTQYF.

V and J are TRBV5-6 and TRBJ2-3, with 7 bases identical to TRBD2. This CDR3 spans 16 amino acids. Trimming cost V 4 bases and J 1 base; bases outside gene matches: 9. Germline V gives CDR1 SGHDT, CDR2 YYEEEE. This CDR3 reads CASSTSTSRRTDTQYF. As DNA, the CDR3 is TGTGCCAGCAGCACCTCGACTAGCAGACGCACAGATACGCAGTATTTT. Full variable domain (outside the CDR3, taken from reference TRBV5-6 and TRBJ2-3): DAGVTQSPTHLIKTRGQQVTLRCSPKSGHDTVSWYQQALGQGPQFIFQYYEEEERQRGNFPDRFSGHQFPNYSSELNVNALLLGDSALYLCASSTSTSRRTDTQYFGPGTRLTVL.

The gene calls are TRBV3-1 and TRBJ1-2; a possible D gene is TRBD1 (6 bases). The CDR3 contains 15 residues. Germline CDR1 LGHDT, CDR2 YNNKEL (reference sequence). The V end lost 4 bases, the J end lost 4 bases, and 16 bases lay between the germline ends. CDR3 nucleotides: TGTGCCAGCAGCCTGACAGGCGCCTTCTCCTATGGCTACACCTTC. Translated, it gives CASSLTGAFSYGYTF. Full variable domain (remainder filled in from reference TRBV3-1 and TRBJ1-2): DTAVSQTPKYLVTQMGNDKSIKCEQNLGHDTMYWYKQDSKKFLKIMFSYNNKELIINETVPNRFSPKSPDKAHLNLHINSLELGDSAVYFCASSLTGAFSYGYTFGSGTRLTVV.

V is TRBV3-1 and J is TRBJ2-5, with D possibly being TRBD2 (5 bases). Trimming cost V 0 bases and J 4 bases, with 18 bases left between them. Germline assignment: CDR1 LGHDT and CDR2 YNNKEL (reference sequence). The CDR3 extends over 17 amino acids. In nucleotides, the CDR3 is TGTGCCAGCAGCCAAGACATCACGACCCGGAGGACAGAGACCCAGTACTTC. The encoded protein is CASSQDITTRRTETQYF.

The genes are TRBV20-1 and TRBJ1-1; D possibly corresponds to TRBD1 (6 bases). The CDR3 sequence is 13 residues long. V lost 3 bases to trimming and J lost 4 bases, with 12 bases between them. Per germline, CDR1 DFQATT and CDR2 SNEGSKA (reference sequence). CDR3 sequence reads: CSASMIRGTEAFF. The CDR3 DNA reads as TGCAGTGCTAGTATGATCAGGGGCACTGAAGCTTTCTTT.

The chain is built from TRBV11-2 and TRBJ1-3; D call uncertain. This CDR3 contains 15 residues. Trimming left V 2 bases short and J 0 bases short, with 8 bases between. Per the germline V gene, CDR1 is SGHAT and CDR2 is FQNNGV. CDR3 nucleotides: TGTGCCAGCAGCTTATCGGGGAACTCTGGAAACACCATATATTTT. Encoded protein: CASSLSGNSGNTIYF. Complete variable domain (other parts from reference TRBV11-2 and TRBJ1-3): EAGVAQSPRYKIIEKRQSVAFWCNPISGHATLYWYQQILGQGPKLLIQFQNNGVVDDSQLPKDRFSAERLKGVDSTLKIQPAKLEDSAVYLCASSLSGNSGNTIYFGEGSWLTVV.